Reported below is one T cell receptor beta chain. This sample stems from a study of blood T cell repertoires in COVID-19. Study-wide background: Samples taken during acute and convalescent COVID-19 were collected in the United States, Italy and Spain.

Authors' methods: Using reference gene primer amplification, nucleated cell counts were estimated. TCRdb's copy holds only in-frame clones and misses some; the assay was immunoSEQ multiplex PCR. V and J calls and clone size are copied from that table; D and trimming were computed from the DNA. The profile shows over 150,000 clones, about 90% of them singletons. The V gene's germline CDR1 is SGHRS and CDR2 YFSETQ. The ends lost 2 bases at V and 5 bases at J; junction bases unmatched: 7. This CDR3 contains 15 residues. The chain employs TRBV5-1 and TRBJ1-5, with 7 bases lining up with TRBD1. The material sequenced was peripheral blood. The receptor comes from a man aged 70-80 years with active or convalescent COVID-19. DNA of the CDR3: TGCGCCAGCAGCTTAAGGGGGGACAGAGATCAGCCCCAGCATTTT. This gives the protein CASSLRGDRDQPQHF.